This entry lists 25 T cell receptor beta chains sequenced from one sample in a study of tumor-infiltrating lymphocytes in primary liver carcinoma. They got blood RNA out of unsorted whole blood and also pulled out germline DNA. The researchers produced TCR beta cDNA from around 0.5 ug total RNA with a constant-region primer. Construction of TCR beta libraries relied on three successive nested multiplex PCR rounds employing slightly modified ARM-PCR. The two initial PCR rounds, about 9 cycles each, used TRBV1-TRBV30 forward and C-beta reverse primers. From the multiplex PCR reads, TCRdb called clonotypes with MiXCR, one entry per CDR3 protein. This table has 300,000 to 400,000 distinct CDR3 sequences, about two thirds appearing once. The sample consisted of peripheral blood. The receptors were sampled from a man aged 35 to 55 with primary liver carcinoma and hepatitis B virus infection.

Of note for this clonotype: This clone may be a read error of a much larger clone one base away. This chain links TRBV6-5 with TRBJ1-2, with D possibly matching TRBD1 (5 bases). The germline CDR1 and CDR2 sequences are MNHEY and SVGAGI. The CDR3 sequence is 15 residues long. DNA of the CDR3: TGTGCCAGCAGCCCACTAGGGGTCTCTAACTATGTCTACACCTTC. Protein sequence: CASSPLGVSNYVYTF.

This chain connects TRBV14 to TRBJ1-2; TRBD1 matches at 8 bases. Germline trimming cut 0 bases from V and 8 bases from J; bases unmatched to any gene: 5. Germline V lookup: CDR1 SGHDN, CDR2 FVKESK. The CDR3 consists of 14 residues. The CDR3 coding sequence is TGTGCCAGCAGCCAAGATCAGGGGGCGCGGGGCTACACCTTC. This encodes CASSQDQGARGYTF.

Comments on this clonotype: One junction end disagrees with the germline gene, perhaps due to a read error. The chain combines TRBV5-4 with TRBJ2-7, with D unclear. Germline V gene lookup returns CDR1 SGHNT and CDR2 YYREEE (reference sequence). The CDR3 spans 15 residues. The CDR3 nucleotides read TGTGTCAGCACCCCATCGCGGCTAGGAGACTACGAGCAGTACTTC. Translated, it gives CVSTPSRLGDYEQYF.

In this sample, this clonotype turned up many times. The V gene is TRBV6-1, the J gene TRBJ2-5; TRBD2 matches at 10 bases. The germline gives CDR1 MNHNS, CDR2 SASEGT. J lost 3 bases, V lost 0 bases, and 10 bases had no gene match. The CDR3 extends over 18 amino acids. CDR3 in amino acids: CASSEALGRLAGEETQYF. The CDR3 coding sequence is TGTGCCAGCAGTGAAGCGCTGGGTAGGCTAGCGGGAGAAGAGACCCAGTACTTC.

Of note for this clonotype: A much larger clone differs by one base, so this may be a read error. V usage is TRBV6-1 and J usage is TRBJ2-1; TRBD1 is a possible D gene (6 bases). Germline loops: CDR1 MNHNS, CDR2 SASEGT. This CDR3 is 14 amino acids long. CDR3 DNA sequence: TGTGCCAACAGTGCCAGGGGCATAGGCAATGAGCAGTTCTTC. Its translation is CANSARGIGNEQFF.

This clonotype occurred many times. This sequence joins TRBV5-5 and TRBJ2-2; the D gene could be TRBD1 or TRBD2 (5 bases each). The V gene lost 4 bases and the J gene lost 5 bases, with 18 bases spanning the gap. The germline V gene has CDR1 SGHKS and CDR2 YYEKEE (reference sequence). The CDR3 has 16 amino acids. CDR3 nucleotide sequence: TGTGCCAGCAGCCAAAGGGACCGCCTCTCTACCGGGGAGCTGTTTTTT. Translating it yields CASSQRDRLSTGELFF. Full variable domain (rest looked up from reference TRBV5-5 and TRBJ2-2): DAGVTQSPTHLIKTRGQQVTLRCSPISGHKSVSWYQQVLGQGPQFIFQYYEKEERGRGNFPDRFSARQFPNYSSELNVNALLLGDSALYLCASSQRDRLSTGELFFGEGSRLTVL.

On this clonotype: The junction and the germline gene differ at one end; a read error may be behind it. The V call is TRBV14, the J call TRBJ2-3; D is unclear. The CDR3 sequence is 18 residues long. In germline, CDR1 is SGHDN, CDR2 FVKESK. The CDR3 region has the DNA TGTGCCAGCAGCCAAGTCTTCGACTCCGTCAAAAGCACAGATACGCAGCATTTC. Translating it yields CASSQVFDSVKSTDTQHF.

Note on this clonotype: The junction and the germline gene differ at one end; a read error may be behind it. This rearrangement joins TRBV29-1 to TRBJ1-2, with D possibly matching TRBD1 (6 bases). This CDR3 region has 11 residues. The germline V gene has CDR1 SQVTM and CDR2 ANQGSEA. CDR3 protein: CGVGQWRGYTF. The CDR3 DNA reads as TGCGGCGTCGGACAGTGGAGAGGCTACACCTTC.

J is TRBJ1-4 and V is TRBV11-2; D not resolved. CDR3 length: 13 amino acids. V was pared by 7 bases and J by 8 bases, with 14 bases between. The germline V gene has CDR1 SGHAT and CDR2 FQNNGV. The CDR3 is CASNFGLGEKLFF. The CDR3 nucleotides are TGTGCCAGCAACTTCGGGTTAGGGGAAAAACTGTTTTTT.

On this clonotype itself: A much more abundant neighbour one base away suggests this may be a read error. V is TRBV6-5 and J is TRBJ2-7, with a possible D match to TRBD2 (6 bases). The germline gives CDR1 MNHEY, CDR2 SVGAGI. The length of the CDR3 is 15 residues. For the CDR3, the DNA is TGTGCCGGCAGTTACTCGGCAGGCGCGGGGTACGAGCAGTACTTC. Translating gives CAGSYSAGAGYEQYF.

For this clonotype: An end of the junction differs from the germline gene, which may be a read error. The chain recombines TRBV11-2 with TRBJ2-5; TRBD2 aligns across 11 bases. Germline CDR1 reads SGHAT; CDR2 reads FQNNGV. CDR3 length equals 16 residues. CDR3 region: CASSVIRLAGGETLYF. The CDR3 DNA follows: TGTGCCAGCAGCGTCATAAGGCTAGCGGGAGGAGAGACCCTGTACTTC.

Details on this clonotype: This may arise from a read error, as a much more abundant clone is one base away. The chain recombines TRBV6-5 with TRBJ2-7; no firm D call. This CDR3 comprises 12 residues. Germline values: CDR1 MNHEY, CDR2 SVGAGI. The germline V and J ends were trimmed by 5 bases and 10 bases, with 15 bases remaining between them. This chain's CDR3 is CASSPRHGRQYF. The CDR3 DNA is TGTGCCAGCAGTCCCAGACATGGTCGACAGTACTTC.

This clonotype was observed a few times. This chain links TRBV13 with TRBJ2-5, with D uncertain. Germline V gene data show CDR1 as PRHDT and CDR2 as FYEKMQ (reference sequence). The length of the CDR3 is 15 residues. Trimming pared 1 base from V and 2 bases from J, leaving 11 bases between. CDR3 sequence reads: CASSLARPSQETQYF. The CDR3 coding sequence is TGTGCCAGCAGCTTAGCCAGGCCTTCGCAAGAGACCCAGTACTTC.

This clonotype was seen ten or more times. The J gene is TRBJ2-6, the V gene TRBV4-2; TRBD1 matches at 9 bases. Germline CDR1 and CDR2: LGHNA and YNFKEQ. The CDR3 consists of 18 residues. With V trimmed by 1 base and J by 2 bases, 6 bases remained unmatched. CDR3 DNA sequence: TGTGCCAGCAGCCAAGCTGCGACAGGGGGGACTGGGGCCAACGTCCTGACTTTC. This translates into CASSQAATGGTGANVLTF.

With respect to this clonotype: Just one base apart from a much larger clone, this may be a read error. The genes are TRBV5-1 and TRBJ2-5, with 9 bases lining up with TRBD1. After removal of 4 bases from V and 5 bases from J, the junction contained 9 bases not matched to a gene. Germline V lookup: CDR1 SGHRS, CDR2 YFSETQ. The CDR3 loop spans 15 amino acids. For the CDR3, the DNA is TGCGCCAGCAGCGTGGAAGACAGGGGGACGGAGACCCAGTACTTC. Translation: CASSVEDRGTETQYF.

Concerning this clonotype: This may arise from a read error, as a much more abundant clone is one base away. The conserved final phenylalanine or tryptophan is absent from the CDR3, which likely points to a read error. The chain is built from TRBV12-3 or TRBV12-4 and TRBJ2-2, with 7 nucleotides matching TRBD1. J gave up 6 bases and V 6 bases, and 10 bases lay outside the gene matches. The CDR3 has 15 residues. CDR3 sequence (DNA): TGTGCCAGCAGAGATGTACAGGGGATGGCCGGGGAGCTGTTTATT. Protein sequence: CASRDVQGMAGELFI.

About this clonotype itself: With a much larger clone just one base away, this may be a read error. Without the conserved terminal phenylalanine or tryptophan, this CDR3 likely stems from a read error. This chain links TRBV6-6 with TRBJ2-7; 10 bases align to TRBD2. CDR1 is MNHNY and CDR2 is SVGAGI in the germline V gene (reference sequence). This CDR3 is built from 16 residues. The V and J ends lost 2 bases and 2 bases, in that order; junction bases with no gene match: 6. CDR3 region: CASSYLASGSAYEQYI. CDR3 bases: TGTGCCAGCAGTTACCTGGCTAGCGGGAGTGCCTACGAGCAGTACATC.

This clonotype was counted only a few times. V usage is TRBV4-1 and J usage is TRBJ2-1; 7 nucleotides line up with TRBD1. CDR1 and CDR2 from the germline V gene are MGHRA and YSYEKL. J was trimmed by 4 bases and V by 2 bases; bases with no gene match: 5. The CDR3 contains 15 residues. CDR3 loop: CASSQIQGEYNEQFF. CDR3 nucleotides: TGCGCCAGCAGCCAAATCCAGGGGGAATACAATGAGCAGTTCTTC.

Of note for this clonotype: Without the conserved terminal phenylalanine or tryptophan, this CDR3 likely stems from a read error. The chain couples TRBV11-2 to TRBJ2-7; D is unresolved. CDR1 and CDR2 from the germline V gene are SGHAT and FQNNGV. The V end was cut by 5 bases, the J end by 3 bases, with 14 bases between. This CDR3 is 14 amino acids long. In nucleotides, the CDR3 is TGTGCCAGCAGCCCAGAGGCTTACTTCTACGAGCAGTACCTC. It is translated as CASSPEAYFYEQYL.

About this clonotype: This may stem from a read error, because a much larger clone lies one nucleotide away. V usage is TRBV6-2 or TRBV6-3 and J usage is TRBJ2-7; TRBD1 or TRBD2 may be the D gene (5 bases each). The CDR3 is 16 amino acids. Germline-derived CDR1 and CDR2 are MNHEY and SVGEGT. The DNA for the CDR3 is TGTGCCAACAGTTACCCGAGGGGCTTGGATGACTACGAGCAGTACTTC. Protein: CANSYPRGLDDYEQYF.

Comments on this clonotype: It may be a read error: a sequence one base away is much more abundant. This sequence joins TRBV5-6 and TRBJ1-6, with D uncertain. Germline CDR1 SGHDT, CDR2 YYEEEE. This CDR3 region has 16 residues. CDR3 protein: CASSSIDTVDNSLLHF. In DNA, the CDR3 is TGTGCCAGCAGCTCTATAGATACGGTTGATAATTCACTCCTCCACTTT. Drawing the rest from reference TRBV5-6 and TRBJ1-6, the complete variable domain is DAGVTQSPTHLIKTRGQQVTLRCSPKSGHDTVSWYQQALGQGPQFIFQYYEEEERQRGNFPDRFSGHQFPNYSSELNVNALLLGDSALYLCASSSIDTVDNSLLHFGNGTRLTVT.

In this sample, this clonotype turned up many times. The chain is built from TRBV4-2 and TRBJ1-2; weak D call: TRBD1 (6 bases). V was shortened by 0 bases and J by 2 bases, with 13 bases between the two germline ends. The CDR3 runs to 16 residues. Germline V gives CDR1 LGHNA, CDR2 YNFKEQ. In DNA form, the CDR3 reads TGTGCCAGCAGCCAAGATTTTATGCAGGGGAACTATGGCTACACCTTC. Translating gives CASSQDFMQGNYGYTF.

This clonotype was detected a few times. The chain combines TRBV7-9 with TRBJ1-5; D is unresolved. The CDR3 runs to 12 residues. In germline, CDR1 is SEHNR, CDR2 FQNEAQ (reference sequence). The V and J ends lost 5 bases and 10 bases respectively, with 12 bases between them. This CDR3 reads CASSPSNLPQHF. DNA for the CDR3: TGTGCCAGCAGCCCATCGAATCTCCCCCAGCATTTT. The full variable domain, rest sourced from reference TRBV7-9 and TRBJ1-5, is DTGVSQNPRHKITKRGQNVTFRCDPISEHNRLYWYRQTLGQGPEFLTYFQNEAQLEKSRLLSDRFSAERPKGSFSTLEIQRTEQGDSAMYLCASSPSNLPQHFGDGTRLSIL.

This clonotype is a singleton in its sample. A read error may account for a junction end that differs from germline. V is TRBV11-2 and J is TRBJ2-7; 8 bases match TRBD1. The CDR3 totals 15 residues. Germline V gene lookup returns CDR1 SGHAT and CDR2 FQNNGV. CDR3 nucleotides: TGTGTCAGCAGCTTCATCGGGACAGGATGCTACGAGCAGTACTTC. Its translation is CVSSFIGTGCYEQYF.

Turning to this clonotype: At one of its ends the junction is not consistent with the germline gene, which may arise from a read error. V and J are TRBV11-2 and TRBJ2-2; TRBD2 is a possible D gene (5 bases). There are 11 residues in the CDR3. The germline V gene has CDR1 SGHAT and CDR2 FQNNGV. Here the CDR3 DNA reads TGTGCCAGCGGCTTCTCCGGGGAGCTGTCTTTT. This translates into CASGFSGELSF.